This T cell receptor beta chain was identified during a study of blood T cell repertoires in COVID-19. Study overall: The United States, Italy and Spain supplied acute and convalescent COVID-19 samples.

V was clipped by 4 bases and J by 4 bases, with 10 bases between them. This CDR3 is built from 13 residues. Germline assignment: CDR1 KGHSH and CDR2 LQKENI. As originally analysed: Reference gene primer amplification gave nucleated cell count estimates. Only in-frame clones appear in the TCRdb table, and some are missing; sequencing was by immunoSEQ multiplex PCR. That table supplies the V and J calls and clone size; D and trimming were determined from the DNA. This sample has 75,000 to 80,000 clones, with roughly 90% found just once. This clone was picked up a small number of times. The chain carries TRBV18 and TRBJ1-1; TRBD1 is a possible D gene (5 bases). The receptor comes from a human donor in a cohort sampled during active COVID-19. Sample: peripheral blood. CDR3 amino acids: CASSRQGVTEAFF. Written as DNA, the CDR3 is TGTGCCAGCTCACGACAAGGGGTCACTGAAGCTTTCTTT. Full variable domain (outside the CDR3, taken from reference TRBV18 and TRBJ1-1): NAGVMQNPRHLVRRRGQEARLRCSPMKGHSHVYWYRQLPEEGLKFMVYLQKENIIDESGMPKERFSAEFPKEGPSILRIQQVVRGDSAAYFCASSRQGVTEAFFGQGTRLTVV.